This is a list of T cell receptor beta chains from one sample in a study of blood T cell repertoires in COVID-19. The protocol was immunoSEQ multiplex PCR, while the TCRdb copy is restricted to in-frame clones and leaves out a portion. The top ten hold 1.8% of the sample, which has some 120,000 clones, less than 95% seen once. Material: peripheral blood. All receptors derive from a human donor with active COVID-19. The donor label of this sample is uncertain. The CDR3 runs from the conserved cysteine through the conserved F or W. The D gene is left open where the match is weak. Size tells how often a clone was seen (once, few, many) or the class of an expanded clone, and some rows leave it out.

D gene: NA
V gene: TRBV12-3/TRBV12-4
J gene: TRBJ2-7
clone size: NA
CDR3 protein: CASRRQGTSEQYF
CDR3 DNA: TGTGCCAGCAGGCGGCAGGGTACCAGCGAGCAGTACTTC

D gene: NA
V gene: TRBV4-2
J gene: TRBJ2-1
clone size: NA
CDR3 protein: CASSQGERVAPYNEQFF
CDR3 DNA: TGTGCCAGCAGCCAAGGAGAGAGGGTAGCACCCTACAATGAGCAGTTCTTC

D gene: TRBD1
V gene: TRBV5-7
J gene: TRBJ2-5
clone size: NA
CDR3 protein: CASSRGPKETQYF
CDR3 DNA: TGTGCCAGCAGCAGGGGGCCTAAAGAGACCCAGTACTTC

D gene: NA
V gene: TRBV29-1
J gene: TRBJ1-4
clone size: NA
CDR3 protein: CSVEGSGGTNEKLFF
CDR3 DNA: TGCAGCGTTGAAGGTTCGGGGGGGACTAATGAAAAACTGTTTTTT

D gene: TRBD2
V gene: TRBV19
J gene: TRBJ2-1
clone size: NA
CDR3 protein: CASSFTSGGAGEQFF
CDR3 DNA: TGTGCCAGTAGCTTTACTAGCGGGGGGGCTGGTGAGCAGTTCTTC

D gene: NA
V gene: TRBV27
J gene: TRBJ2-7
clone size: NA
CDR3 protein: CASSLSAGYEQYF
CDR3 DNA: TGTGCCAGCAGTTTATCGGCGGGGTACGAGCAGTACTTC

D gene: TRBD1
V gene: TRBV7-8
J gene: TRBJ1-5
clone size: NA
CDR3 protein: CASSARQGIDQPQHF
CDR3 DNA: TGTGCCAGCAGCGCCAGACAGGGAATAGATCAGCCCCAGCATTTT

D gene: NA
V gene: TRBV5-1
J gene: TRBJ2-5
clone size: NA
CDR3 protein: CASSLAGGETQYF
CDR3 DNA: TGCGCCAGCAGCTTGGCGGGTGGAGAGACCCAGTACTTC

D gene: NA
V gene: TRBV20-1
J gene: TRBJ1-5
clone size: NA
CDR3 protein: CSASRGLNQPQHF
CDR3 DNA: TGCAGTGCTAGTAGGGGACTCAATCAGCCCCAGCATTTT

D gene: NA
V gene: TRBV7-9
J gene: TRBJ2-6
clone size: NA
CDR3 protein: CASSLTGSSVYVLTF
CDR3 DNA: TGTGCCAGCAGCTTGACAGGCTCTTCGGTCTACGTCCTGACTTTC

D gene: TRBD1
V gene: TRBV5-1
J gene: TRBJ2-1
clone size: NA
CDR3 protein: CASSLAPRDRASYNEQFF
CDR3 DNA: TGCGCCAGCAGCTTGGCGCCACGGGACAGGGCTTCTTACAATGAGCAGTTCTTC

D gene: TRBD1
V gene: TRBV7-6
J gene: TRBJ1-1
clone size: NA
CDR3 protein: CASSSTGANTEAFF
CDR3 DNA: TGTGCCAGCAGCTCCACAGGGGCGAACACTGAAGCTTTCTTT

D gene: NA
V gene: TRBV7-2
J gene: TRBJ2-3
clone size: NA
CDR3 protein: CASSLVAGANTDTQYF
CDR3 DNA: TGTGCCAGCAGCTTAGTCGCGGGGGCAAACACAGATACGCAGTATTTT

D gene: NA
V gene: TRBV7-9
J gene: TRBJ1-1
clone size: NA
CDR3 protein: CASTPGGPNTEAFF
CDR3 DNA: TGTGCCAGCACCCCCGGGGGGCCGAACACTGAAGCTTTCTTT

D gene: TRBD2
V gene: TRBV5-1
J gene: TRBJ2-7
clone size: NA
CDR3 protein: CASSGTSGGAFEQYF
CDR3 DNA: TGCGCCAGCAGCGGGACTAGCGGGGGGGCCTTCGAGCAGTACTTC

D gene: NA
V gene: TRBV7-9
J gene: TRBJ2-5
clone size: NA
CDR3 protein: CASRGDQETQYF
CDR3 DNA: TGTGCCAGCAGAGGGGACCAAGAGACCCAGTACTTC

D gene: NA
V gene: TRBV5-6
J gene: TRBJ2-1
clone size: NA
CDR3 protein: CASSLVRLGSEQFF
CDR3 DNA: TGTGCCAGCAGCTTGGTACGACTAGGAAGTGAGCAGTTCTTC

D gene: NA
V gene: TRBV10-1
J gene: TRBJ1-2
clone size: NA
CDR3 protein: CASSFSGFRYTF
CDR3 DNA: TGCGCCAGCAGTTTTTCAGGGTTTCGCTACACCTTC

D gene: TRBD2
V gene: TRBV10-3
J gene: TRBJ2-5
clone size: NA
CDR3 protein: CAIGRGDLETQYF
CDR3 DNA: TGTGCCATCGGGCGGGGGGATTTAGAGACCCAGTACTTC

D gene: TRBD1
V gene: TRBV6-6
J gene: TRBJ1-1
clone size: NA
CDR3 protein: CASTTGVRNTEAFF
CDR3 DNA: TGTGCCAGCACTACAGGGGTCCGGAACACTGAAGCTTTCTTT

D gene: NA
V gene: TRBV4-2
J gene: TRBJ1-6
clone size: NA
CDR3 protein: CASSQDGQPLDSPLHF
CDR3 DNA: TGTGCCAGCAGCCAGGACGGACAGCCCCTAGATTCACCCCTCCACTTT

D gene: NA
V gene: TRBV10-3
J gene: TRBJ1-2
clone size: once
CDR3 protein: CAISDPPGLRGYTF
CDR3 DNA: TGTGCCATCAGTGACCCTCCAGGGTTGCGGGGCTACACCTTC

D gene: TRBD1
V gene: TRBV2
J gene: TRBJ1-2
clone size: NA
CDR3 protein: CASRATGHYGYTF
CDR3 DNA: TGTGCCAGCAGAGCGACAGGGCACTATGGCTACACCTTC

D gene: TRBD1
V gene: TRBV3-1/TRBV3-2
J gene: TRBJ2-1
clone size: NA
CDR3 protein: CASSPLTGAGNEQFF
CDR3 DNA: TGTGCCAGCAGCCCCCTGACAGGGGCCGGCAATGAGCAGTTCTTC

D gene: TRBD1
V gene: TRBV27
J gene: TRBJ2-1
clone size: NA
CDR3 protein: CASSRTGSPISYNEQFF
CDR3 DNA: TGTGCCAGCAGCAGGACAGGGTCTCCTATTTCCTACAATGAGCAGTTCTTC

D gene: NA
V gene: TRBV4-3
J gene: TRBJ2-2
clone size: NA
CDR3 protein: CASAGGPMAGELFF
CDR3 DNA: TGCGCCAGCGCCGGGGGGCCTATGGCCGGGGAGCTGTTTTTT

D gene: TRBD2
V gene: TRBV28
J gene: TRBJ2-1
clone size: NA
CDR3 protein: CASSTTSGGVWNEQFF
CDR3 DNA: TGTGCCAGCAGCACCACTAGCGGGGGGGTATGGAATGAGCAGTTCTTC

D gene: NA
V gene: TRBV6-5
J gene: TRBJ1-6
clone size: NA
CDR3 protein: CASSYSRVHYNSPLHF
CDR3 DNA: TGTGCCAGCAGTTACAGCAGGGTCCACTATAATTCACCCCTCCACTTT

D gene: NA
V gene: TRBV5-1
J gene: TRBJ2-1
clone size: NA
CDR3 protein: CASSQDMARLEFF
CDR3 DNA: TGCGCCAGCAGCCAGGACATGGCGCGGTTGGAGTTCTTC

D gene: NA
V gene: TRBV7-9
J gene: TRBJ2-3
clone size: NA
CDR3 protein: CASSFGHYTDTQYF
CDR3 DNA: TGTGCCAGCAGCTTCGGCCACTACACAGATACGCAGTATTTT

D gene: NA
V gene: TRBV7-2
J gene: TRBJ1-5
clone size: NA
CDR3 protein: CASSLGPTDQPQHF
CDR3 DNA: TGTGCCAGCAGCCTAGGGCCGACAGATCAGCCCCAGCATTTT

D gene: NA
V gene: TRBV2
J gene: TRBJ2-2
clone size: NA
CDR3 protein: CASSDLAVDFSTGELFF
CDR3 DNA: TGTGCCAGCAGTGATTTAGCAGTTGATTTCAGCACCGGGGAGCTGTTTTTT

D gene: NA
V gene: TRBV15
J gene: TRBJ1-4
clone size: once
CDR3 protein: CATSRDRRPDLNYEKLFF
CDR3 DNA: TGTGCCACCAGCAGAGATAGGAGACCGGATCTCAACTATGAAAAACTGTTTTTT

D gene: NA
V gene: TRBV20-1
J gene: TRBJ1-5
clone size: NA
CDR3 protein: CSASSGFGQPQHF
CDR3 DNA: TGCAGTGCTAGTTCAGGGTTTGGACAGCCCCAGCATTTT

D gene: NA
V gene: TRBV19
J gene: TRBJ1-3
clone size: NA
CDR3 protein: CASSRVLSGNTIYF
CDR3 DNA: TGTGCCAGTAGTCGGGTCCTTTCTGGAAACACCATATATTTT

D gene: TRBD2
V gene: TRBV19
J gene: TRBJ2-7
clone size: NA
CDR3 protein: CASSSSGGTYEQYF
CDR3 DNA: TGTGCCAGTAGTAGTAGCGGGGGGACCTACGAGCAGTACTTC

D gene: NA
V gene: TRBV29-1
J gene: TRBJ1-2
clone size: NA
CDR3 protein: CSVMRGPRGGYTF
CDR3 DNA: TGCAGCGTTATGCGGGGGCCGAGGGGAGGCTACACCTTC

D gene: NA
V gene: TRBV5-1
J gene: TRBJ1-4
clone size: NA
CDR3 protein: CASSVSRTTNEKLFF
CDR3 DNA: TGCGCCAGCAGCGTGTCCAGGACAACTAATGAAAAACTGTTTTTT

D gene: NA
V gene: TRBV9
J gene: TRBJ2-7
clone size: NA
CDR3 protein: CASSPGTYEQYF
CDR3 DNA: TGTGCCAGCAGCCCCGGGACTTACGAGCAGTACTTC

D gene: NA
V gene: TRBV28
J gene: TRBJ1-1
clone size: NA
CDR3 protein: CASSEQGVTEAFF
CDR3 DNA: TGTGCCAGCAGCGAACAGGGCGTCACTGAAGCTTTCTTT

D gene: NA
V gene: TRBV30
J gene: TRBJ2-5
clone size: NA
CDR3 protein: CAWSALKRETQYF
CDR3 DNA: TGTGCCTGGAGTGCCCTGAAACGGGAGACCCAGTACTTC

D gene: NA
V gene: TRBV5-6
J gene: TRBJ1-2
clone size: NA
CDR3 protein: CASSPSNYGYTF
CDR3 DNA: TGTGCCAGCAGCCCCTCTAACTATGGCTACACCTTC

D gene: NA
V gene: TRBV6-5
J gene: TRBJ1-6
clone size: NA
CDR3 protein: CACRESKNSPLHF
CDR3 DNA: TGTGCCTGCCGGGAGAGTAAGAATTCACCCCTCCACTTT

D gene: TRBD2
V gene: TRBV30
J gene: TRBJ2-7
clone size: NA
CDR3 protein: CAWGRKTGGDYEQYF
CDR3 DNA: TGTGCCTGGGGACGGAAGACGGGGGGTGACTACGAGCAGTACTTC

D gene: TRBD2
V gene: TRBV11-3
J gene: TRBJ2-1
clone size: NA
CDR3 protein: CASSFDTSGAPNEQFF
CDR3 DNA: TGTGCCAGCAGCTTTGATACTAGCGGGGCTCCAAATGAGCAGTTCTTC

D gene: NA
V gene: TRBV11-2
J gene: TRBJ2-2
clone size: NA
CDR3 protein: CASSIRSGNTGELFF
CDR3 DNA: TGTGCCAGCAGCATCCGGTCTGGTAACACCGGGGAGCTGTTTTTT

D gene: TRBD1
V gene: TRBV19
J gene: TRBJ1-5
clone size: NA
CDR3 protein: CASSSRDRAYSNQPQHF
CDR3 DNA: TGTGCCAGTAGTTCCCGGGACAGGGCATATAGCAATCAGCCCCAGCATTTT

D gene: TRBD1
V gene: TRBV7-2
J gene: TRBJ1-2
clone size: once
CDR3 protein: CASSLDRGRGYGYTF
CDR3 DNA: TGTGCCAGCAGCTTAGACAGGGGGCGAGGCTATGGCTACACCTTC

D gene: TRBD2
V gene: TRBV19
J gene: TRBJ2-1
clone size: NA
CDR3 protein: CASSKTGGNEQFF
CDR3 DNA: TGTGCCAGTAGCAAAACCGGGGGGAATGAGCAGTTCTTC